The rows below give T cell receptor beta chains drawn from one sample of a study of cytotoxic CD8 clonotypes in ibrutinib-treated CLL. The table came from immunoSEQ multiplex PCR; TCRdb's copy has only in-frame clones and leaves some out. The sample has about 200,000 clones, roughly 79% seen once. The sample here was PBMCs, taken after 12 months of ibrutinib treatment. These receptors were taken from a human donor with chronic lymphocytic leukemia. The CDR3 runs from the conserved cysteine through the conserved F or W.

j_call v_call cdr3_aa
TRBJ1-1 TRBV19 CASSIGSRRTMNTEAFF
TRBJ2-3 TRBV7-6 CASSLALAGATDTQYF
TRBJ2-7 TRBV7-9 CASSLWGSSYEQYF
TRBJ1-5 TRBV11-2 CASSWDGNQPQHF
TRBJ2-5 TRBV6-6 CASSYWRWPQETQYF
TRBJ1-2 TRBV6-1 CASSEAGTTNYGYTF
TRBJ2-5 TRBV7-3 CASSFQGSGETQYF
TRBJ2-2 TRBV28 CASSLGRSTGELFF
TRBJ1-1 TRBV5-4 CASSRPGEAMTEAFF
TRBJ1-2 TRBV9 CASSDAGEYGYTF
TRBJ1-2 TRBV27 CASSPWADNYGYTF
TRBJ2-3 TRBV30 CARGPPGGTDTQYF
TRBJ2-7 TRBV5-1 CASSPGTGFNHEQYF
TRBJ1-2 TRBV30 CAWTPGTGVYGYTF
TRBJ1-5 TRBV9 CASSVGWSQPQHF
TRBJ2-7 TRBV11-2 CASSLEVSSSYEQYF
TRBJ2-3 TRBV23-1 CASSQSRPIDRGGDTQYF
TRBJ2-2 TRBV5-1 CASSEGQGSTGELFF
TRBJ2-7 TRBV6-5 CASSQTGTNHYEQYF
TRBJ1-1 TRBV7-2 CASSQVASSEAFF
TRBJ1-5 TRBV19 CASSTRTVSNQPQHF
TRBJ1-1 TRBV4-1 CASSQARDLNTEAFF
TRBJ2-5 TRBV5-1 CASKVVSGQETQYF
TRBJ1-2 TRBV9 CASSVAGQGGYTF
TRBJ1-2 TRBV27 CASSKPDRDYGYTF
TRBJ2-2 TRBV29-1 CSVEKPGGTGELFF
TRBJ1-2 TRBV9 CASSPSIRSGYGYTF
TRBJ2-3 TRBV18 CASSANEGYTDTQYF
TRBJ1-2 TRBV27 CASSRANYGYTF
TRBJ1-1 TRBV27 CASSISGGNTEAFF
TRBJ2-7 TRBV10-1 CASSTGTGREQYF
TRBJ2-7 TRBV11-3 CASSFSAATGGAHEQYF
TRBJ2-7 TRBV4-2 CASSQGGTIYEQYF
TRBJ1-5 TRBV6-5 CASSYSNEAPQHF
TRBJ1-3 TRBV4-1 CASSQDRSSGNTIYF
TRBJ2-7 TRBV11-2 CASSPHTTAPEQYF
TRBJ2-7 TRBV25-1 CASSEMGAAGTYEQYF
TRBJ2-5 TRBV11-3 CASSFSGGETQYF
TRBJ2-1 TRBV4-2 CASSPPYRGGTDEQFF
TRBJ2-7 TRBV9 CASSVVVYEQYF
TRBJ2-7 TRBV2 CASSEQGTAYEQYF
TRBJ2-5 TRBV6-5 CASSYLTGVEETQYF